The clone carrying this T cell receptor (beta chain) has just a few counts. In germline, CDR1 is KGHSH, CDR2 LQKENI. The CDR3 runs 17 residues. V lost 4 bases to trimming and J lost 4 bases; unmatched junction nucleotides: 14. This sample was taken from a study of shared clonotypes between healthy human individuals. Generated by immunoSEQ multiplex PCR, the TCRdb table keeps only in-frame clones and is missing some. The sample comprises 740,000 or so clones, 60% to 75% of which are singletons, and around 1.8% rests with the top ten. Specimen: memory CD4+ T cells sorted from blood. Subset denoted: CD45RA-negative fraction. The chain employs TRBV18 and TRBJ2-7, with 9 bases identical to TRBD2. This clonotype originated in a woman aged 25 to 39 in good health. CDR3 coding DNA: TGTGCCAGCTCACGGTCGGGCGGTAGTAGCGGGAGTTACGAGCAGTACTTC. Protein sequence: CASSRSGGSSGSYEQYF.